Listed below are T cell receptor beta chains from one sample, sequenced in a study of T cells in Graves' hyperthyroidism and ophthalmopathy. TCRdb ran MiXCR on the multiplex PCR reads and lists one entry per CDR3 protein. The sample contains 370,000 or so distinct CDR3 sequences, roughly 25% of which appear only once. The sample comprised blood. These receptors were obtained from a man aged 45-65 years with Graves' hyperthyroidism. CDR3s include the opening cysteine and the closing phenylalanine or tryptophan. D genes are given only for firm matches. Part of the rows lack a size; the others show once, few, many or a class for expanded clones.

CASSFNGIDYEQYF	TGCGCCAGCAGCTTTAACGGGATCGACTACGAGCAGTACTTC	many	TRBV5-1	NA	TRBJ2-7
CASSLGAGDLGEQYF	TGTGCCAGCAGCTTAGGGGCGGGTGACCTGGGCGAGCAGTACTTC	many	TRBV11-3	NA	TRBJ2-7
CASSRRGSSYEQYF	TGTGCCAGCAGTCGGCGGGGTAGCTCCTACGAGCAGTACTTC	few	TRBV6-2/TRBV6-3	NA	TRBJ2-7
CASTGTGAIGFHEQYF	TGTGCCAGCACCGGGACAGGGGCCATCGGTTTCCACGAGCAGTACTTC	NA	TRBV19	TRBD1	TRBJ2-7
CASSFQGSTNEKLFF	TGCGCCAGCAGCTTCCAGGGATCAACTAATGAAAAACTGTTTTTT	NA	TRBV5-1	NA	TRBJ1-4
CASRKLAGTYEQYF	TGTGCCAGCAGAAAACTAGCGGGAACCTACGAGCAGTACTTC	many	TRBV6-1	TRBD2	TRBJ2-7
CASSRGGRGTEAFF	TGTGCCAGCTCCCGAGGGGGGCGAGGCACTGAAGCTTTCTTT	few	TRBV6-2/TRBV6-3	NA	TRBJ1-1
CASGLVRISSYNEQFF	TGTGCTAGTGGTTTGGTACGTATTAGCTCCTACAATGAGCAGTTCTTC	NA	TRBV12-5	NA	TRBJ2-1
CASSRTSGRAKETQYF	TGCGCCAGCAGCCGGACTAGCGGGAGGGCCAAGGAGACCCAGTACTTC	NA	TRBV5-1	TRBD2	TRBJ2-5
CAIRAQYF	TGTGCCATCAGGGCCCAGTACTTC	NA	TRBV10-3	NA	TRBJ2-5
CASSSDRGVTHNEQFF	TGTGCCAGCAGCTCCGACAGGGGAGTAACGCACAATGAGCAGTTCTTC	many	TRBV11-2	TRBD1	TRBJ2-1
CSARGQTYGYTF	TGCAGTGCGAGGGGACAGACCTATGGCTACACCTTC	NA	TRBV20-1	TRBD1	TRBJ1-2
CASSLDGRTSGTDTQYF	TGTGCCAGCAGCTTAGATGGTCGGACTAGCGGCACAGATACGCAGTATTTT	few	TRBV11-2	TRBD2	TRBJ2-3
CSARDSPETQYF	TGCAGTGCTAGAGACAGCCCAGAGACCCAGTACTTC	few	TRBV20-1	NA	TRBJ2-5
CASSFVARGANYGYTF	TGTGCCAGCAGCTTCGTGGCGAGGGGCGCAAACTATGGCTACACCTTC	few	TRBV7-2	NA	TRBJ1-2
CASSLSGLDNEQFF	TGCGCCAGCAGCTTATCGGGACTTGACAATGAGCAGTTCTTC	few	TRBV5-1	NA	TRBJ2-1
CASSQLRDYYNEQFF	TGTGCCAGCAGCCAGCTGCGGGACTATTACAATGAGCAGTTCTTC	few	TRBV3-1	TRBD2	TRBJ2-1
CASSLYRDRTYEQYF	TGTGCCAGCAGTTTGTACCGGGACAGAACCTACGAGCAGTACTTC	few	TRBV27	TRBD1	TRBJ2-7
CASSATGGNEKLFF	TGTGCCAGCAGCGCGACAGGGGGAAATGAAAAACTGTTTTTT	NA	TRBV7-6	TRBD1	TRBJ1-4
CASRGGDSVSYEQYF	TGTGCCAGCAGAGGGGGGGACAGCGTCTCCTACGAGCAGTACTTC	few	TRBV2	NA	TRBJ2-7
CASKVSDTGELFF	TGTGCCAGCAAGGTTAGCGACACCGGGGAGCTGTTTTTT	few	TRBV6-5	NA	TRBJ2-2
CASSETLTGELFF	TGTGCCAGCAGTGAAACGCTTACAGGGGAGCTGTTTTTT	few	TRBV6-1	NA	TRBJ2-2
CASGPRGAQFF	TGTGCCAGCGGGCCCCGGGGGGCTCAGTTCTTC	NA	TRBV6-2/TRBV6-3	NA	TRBJ2-1